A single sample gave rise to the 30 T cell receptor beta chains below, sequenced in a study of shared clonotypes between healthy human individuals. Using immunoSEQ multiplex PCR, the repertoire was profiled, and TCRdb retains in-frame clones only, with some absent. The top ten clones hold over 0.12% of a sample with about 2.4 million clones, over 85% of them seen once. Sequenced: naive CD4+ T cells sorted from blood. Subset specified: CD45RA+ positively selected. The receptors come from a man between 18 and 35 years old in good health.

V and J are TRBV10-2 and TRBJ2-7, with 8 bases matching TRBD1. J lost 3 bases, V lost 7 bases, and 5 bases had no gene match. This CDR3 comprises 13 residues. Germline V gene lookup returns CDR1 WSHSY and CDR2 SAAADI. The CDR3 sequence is CASTPDRVYEQYF. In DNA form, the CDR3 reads TGCGCCAGCACCCCGGACAGGGTCTACGAGCAGTACTTC.

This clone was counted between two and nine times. Written as DNA, the CDR3 is TGTGCCAGTAGTATAGAGTCTGGACAGCCCCAGCATTTT. This translates into CASSIESGQPQHF. This chain joins TRBV19 and TRBJ1-5, with D uncertain. Germline CDR1 is LNHDA and CDR2 is SQIVND (reference sequence). The CDR3 has 13 amino acids. The V end was cut by 0 bases, the J end by 7 bases, with 7 bases between.

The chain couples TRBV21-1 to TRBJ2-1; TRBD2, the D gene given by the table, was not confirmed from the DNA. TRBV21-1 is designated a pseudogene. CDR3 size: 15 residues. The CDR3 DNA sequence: TGTGCCAGCAGCCCTGGGACTAGCGGGCCTTCGATTCGGTTCTTC. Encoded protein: CASSPGTSGPSIRFF.

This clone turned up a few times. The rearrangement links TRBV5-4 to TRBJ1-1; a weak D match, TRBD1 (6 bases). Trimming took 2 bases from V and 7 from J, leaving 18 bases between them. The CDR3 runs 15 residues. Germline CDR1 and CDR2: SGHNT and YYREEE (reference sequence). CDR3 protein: CASSLPPEGEGEAFF. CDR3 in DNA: TGTGCCAGCAGCTTACCCCCTGAGGGGGAGGGTGAAGCTTTCTTT.

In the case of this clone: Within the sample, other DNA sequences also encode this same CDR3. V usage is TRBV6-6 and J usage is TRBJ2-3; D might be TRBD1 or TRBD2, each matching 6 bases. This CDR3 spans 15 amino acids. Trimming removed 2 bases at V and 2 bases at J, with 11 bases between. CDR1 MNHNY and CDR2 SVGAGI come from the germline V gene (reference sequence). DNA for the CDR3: TGTGCCAGCAGTTACGGAGGGGGGTACACAGATACGCAGTATTTT. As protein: CASSYGGGYTDTQYF.

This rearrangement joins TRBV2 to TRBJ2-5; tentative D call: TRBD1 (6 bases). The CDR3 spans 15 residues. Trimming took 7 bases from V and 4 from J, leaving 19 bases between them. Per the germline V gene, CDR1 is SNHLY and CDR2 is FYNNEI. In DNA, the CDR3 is TGTGCCAGCACCTGGACAGTTACAGGAGGAGAGACCCAGTACTTC. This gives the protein CASTWTVTGGETQYF.

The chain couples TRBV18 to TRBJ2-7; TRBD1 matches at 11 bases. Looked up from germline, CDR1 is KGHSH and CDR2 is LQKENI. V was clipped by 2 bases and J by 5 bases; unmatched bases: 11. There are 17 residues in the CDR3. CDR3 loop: CASSPRTVGQGGHEQYF. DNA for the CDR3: TGTGCCAGCTCACCAAGGACAGTGGGACAGGGGGGCCACGAGCAGTACTTC.

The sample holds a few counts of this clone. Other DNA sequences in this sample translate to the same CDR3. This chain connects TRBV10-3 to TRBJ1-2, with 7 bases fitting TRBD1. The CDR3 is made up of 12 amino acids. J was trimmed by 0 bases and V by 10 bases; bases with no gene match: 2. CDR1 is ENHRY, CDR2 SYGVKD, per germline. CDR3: CATGTANYGYTF. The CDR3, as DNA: TGTGCCACCGGGACAGCTAACTATGGCTACACCTTC.

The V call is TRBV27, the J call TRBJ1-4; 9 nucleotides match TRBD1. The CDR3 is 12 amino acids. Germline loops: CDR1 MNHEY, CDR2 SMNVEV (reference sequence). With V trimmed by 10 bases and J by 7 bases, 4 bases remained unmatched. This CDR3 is CATRQGGEKLFF. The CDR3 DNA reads TGTGCCACCCGACAGGGGGGTGAAAAACTGTTTTTT.

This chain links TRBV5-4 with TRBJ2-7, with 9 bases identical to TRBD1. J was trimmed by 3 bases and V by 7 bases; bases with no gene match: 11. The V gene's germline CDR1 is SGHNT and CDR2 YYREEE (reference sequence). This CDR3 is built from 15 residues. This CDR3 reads CASALDRDRVYEQYF. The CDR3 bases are TGTGCCAGCGCCTTAGACCGGGACAGGGTCTACGAGCAGTACTTC.

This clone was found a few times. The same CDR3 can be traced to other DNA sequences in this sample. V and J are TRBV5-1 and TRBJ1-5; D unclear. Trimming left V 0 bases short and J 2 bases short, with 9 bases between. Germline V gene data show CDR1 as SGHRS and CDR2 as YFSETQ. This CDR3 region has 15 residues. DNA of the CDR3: TGCGCCAGCAGCTTGGAGGGAATCGGCAATCAGCCCCAGCATTTT. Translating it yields CASSLEGIGNQPQHF.

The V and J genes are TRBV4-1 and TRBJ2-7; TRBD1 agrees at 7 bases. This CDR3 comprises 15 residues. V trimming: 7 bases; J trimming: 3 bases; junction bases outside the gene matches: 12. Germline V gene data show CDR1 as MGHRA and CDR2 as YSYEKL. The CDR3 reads CASTQEGAGGYEQYF. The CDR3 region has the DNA TGCGCCAGCACCCAGGAAGGGGCAGGGGGCTACGAGCAGTACTTC.

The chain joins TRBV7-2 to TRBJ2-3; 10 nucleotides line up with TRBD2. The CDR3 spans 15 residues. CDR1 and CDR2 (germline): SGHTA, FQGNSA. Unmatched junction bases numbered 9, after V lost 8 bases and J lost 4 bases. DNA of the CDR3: TGTGCCAGCGGGCAACTAGCGGGATTTCCAGATACGCAGTATTTT. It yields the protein CASGQLAGFPDTQYF.

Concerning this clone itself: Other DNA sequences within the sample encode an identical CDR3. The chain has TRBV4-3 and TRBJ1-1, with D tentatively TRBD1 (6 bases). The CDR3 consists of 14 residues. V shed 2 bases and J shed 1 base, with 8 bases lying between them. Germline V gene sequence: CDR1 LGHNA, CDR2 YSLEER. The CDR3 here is CASSQQTGNTEAFF. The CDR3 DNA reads TGCGCCAGCAGCCAACAGACAGGGAACACTGAAGCTTTCTTT.

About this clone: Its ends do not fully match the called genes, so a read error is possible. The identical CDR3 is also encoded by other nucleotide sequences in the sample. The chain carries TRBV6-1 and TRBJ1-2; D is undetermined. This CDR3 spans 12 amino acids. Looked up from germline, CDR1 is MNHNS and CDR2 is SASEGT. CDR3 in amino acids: CASSEAGYGYTF. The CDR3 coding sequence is TGTGCCAGCAGCGAAGCGGGGTATGGCTACACCTTC.

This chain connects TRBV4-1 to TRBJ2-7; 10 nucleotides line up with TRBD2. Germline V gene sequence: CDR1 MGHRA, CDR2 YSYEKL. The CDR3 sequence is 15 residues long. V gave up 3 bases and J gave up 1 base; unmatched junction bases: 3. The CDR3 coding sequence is TGCGCCAGCAGCCACTTAGCGGGAGGTTCCTACGAGCAGTACTTC. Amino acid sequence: CASSHLAGGSYEQYF.

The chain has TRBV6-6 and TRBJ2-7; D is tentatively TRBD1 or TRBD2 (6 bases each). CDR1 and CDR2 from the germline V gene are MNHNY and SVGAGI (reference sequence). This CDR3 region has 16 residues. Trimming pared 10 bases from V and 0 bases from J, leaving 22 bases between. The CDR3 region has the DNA TGTGCCAATTCCCGGAGGGGGTTAGAAATCTCCTACGAGCAGTACTTC. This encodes CANSRRGLEISYEQYF.

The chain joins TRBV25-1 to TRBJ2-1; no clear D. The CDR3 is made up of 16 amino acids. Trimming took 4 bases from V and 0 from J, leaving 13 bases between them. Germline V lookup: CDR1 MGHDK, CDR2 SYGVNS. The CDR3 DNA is TGTGCCAGCAGTGGTTGGGAAGGAACCTCCTACAATGAGCAGTTCTTC. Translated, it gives CASSGWEGTSYNEQFF.

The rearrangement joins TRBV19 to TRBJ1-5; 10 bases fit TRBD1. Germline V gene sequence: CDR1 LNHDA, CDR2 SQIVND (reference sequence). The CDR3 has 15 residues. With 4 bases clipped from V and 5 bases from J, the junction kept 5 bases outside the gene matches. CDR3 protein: CASSTSGTGDQPQHF. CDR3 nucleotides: TGTGCCAGTAGTACCTCCGGGACAGGGGATCAGCCCCAGCATTTT.

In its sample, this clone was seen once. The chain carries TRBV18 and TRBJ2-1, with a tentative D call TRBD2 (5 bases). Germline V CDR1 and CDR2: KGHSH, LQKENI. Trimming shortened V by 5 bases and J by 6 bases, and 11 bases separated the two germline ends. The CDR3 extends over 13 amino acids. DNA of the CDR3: TGTGCCAGCTCATTCTCCAGCGGCAATGAGCAGTTCTTC. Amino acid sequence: CASSFSSGNEQFF. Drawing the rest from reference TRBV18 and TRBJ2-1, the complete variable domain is NAGVMQNPRHLVRRRGQEARLRCSPMKGHSHVYWYRQLPEEGLKFMVYLQKENIIDESGMPKERFSAEFPKEGPSILRIQQVVRGDSAAYFCASSFSSGNEQFFGPGTRLTVL.

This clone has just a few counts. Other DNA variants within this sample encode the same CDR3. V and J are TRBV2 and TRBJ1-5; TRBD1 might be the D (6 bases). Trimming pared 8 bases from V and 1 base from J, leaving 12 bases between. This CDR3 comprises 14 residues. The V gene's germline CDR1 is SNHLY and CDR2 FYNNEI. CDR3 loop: CASRQDRSNQPQHF. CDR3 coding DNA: TGTGCCAGCCGCCAGGACAGAAGCAATCAGCCCCAGCATTTT.

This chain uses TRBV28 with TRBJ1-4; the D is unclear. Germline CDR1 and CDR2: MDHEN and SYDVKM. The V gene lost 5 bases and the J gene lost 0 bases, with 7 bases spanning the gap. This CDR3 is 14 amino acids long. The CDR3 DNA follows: TGTGCCAGCAGTCATCCGACAACTAATGAAAAACTGTTTTTT. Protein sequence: CASSHPTTNEKLFF.

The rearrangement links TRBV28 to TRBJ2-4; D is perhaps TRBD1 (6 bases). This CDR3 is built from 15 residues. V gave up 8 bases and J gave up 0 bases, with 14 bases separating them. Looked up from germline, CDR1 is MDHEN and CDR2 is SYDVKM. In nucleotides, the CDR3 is TGTGCCAGCGGGACACCGAGTTTAGCCAAAAACATTCAGTACTTC. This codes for CASGTPSLAKNIQYF.

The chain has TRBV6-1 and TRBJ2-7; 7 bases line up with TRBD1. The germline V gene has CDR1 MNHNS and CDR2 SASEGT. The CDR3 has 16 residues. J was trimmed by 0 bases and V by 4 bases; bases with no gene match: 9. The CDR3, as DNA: TGTGCCAGCAGTGGGGGGACAGCCCGTTACTCCTACGAGCAGTACTTC. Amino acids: CASSGGTARYSYEQYF.

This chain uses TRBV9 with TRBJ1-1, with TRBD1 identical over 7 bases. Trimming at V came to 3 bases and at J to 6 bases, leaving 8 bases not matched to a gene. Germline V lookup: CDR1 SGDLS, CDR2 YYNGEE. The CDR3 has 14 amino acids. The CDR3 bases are TGTGCCAGCAGCGAAATAGACAGGGTCCCTGAAGCTTTCTTT. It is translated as CASSEIDRVPEAFF.

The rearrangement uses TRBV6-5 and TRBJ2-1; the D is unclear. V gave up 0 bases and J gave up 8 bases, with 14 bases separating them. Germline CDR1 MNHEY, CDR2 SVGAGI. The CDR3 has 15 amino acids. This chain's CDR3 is CASSYSKGVVDEQFF. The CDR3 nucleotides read TGTGCCAGCAGTTACTCGAAAGGCGTCGTGGATGAGCAGTTCTTC.

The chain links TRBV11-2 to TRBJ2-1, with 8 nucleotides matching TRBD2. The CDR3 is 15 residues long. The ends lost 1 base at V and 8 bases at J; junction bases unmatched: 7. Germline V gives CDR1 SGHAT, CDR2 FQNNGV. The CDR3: CASSLGGSGSYEQFF. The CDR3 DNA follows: TGTGCCAGCAGCTTAGGGGGAAGCGGGAGCTATGAGCAGTTCTTC.

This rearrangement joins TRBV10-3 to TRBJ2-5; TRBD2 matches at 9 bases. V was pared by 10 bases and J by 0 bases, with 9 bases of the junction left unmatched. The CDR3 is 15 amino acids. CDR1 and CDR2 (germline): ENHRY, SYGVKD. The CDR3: CATKNSGGNQETQYF. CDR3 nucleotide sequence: TGTGCCACGAAGAATAGCGGGGGCAACCAAGAGACCCAGTACTTC.

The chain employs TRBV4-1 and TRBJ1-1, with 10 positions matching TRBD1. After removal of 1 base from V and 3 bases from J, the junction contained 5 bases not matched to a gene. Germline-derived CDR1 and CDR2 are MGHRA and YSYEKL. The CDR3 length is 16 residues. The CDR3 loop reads CASSQGGTGVHTEAFF. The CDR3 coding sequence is TGCGCCAGCAGCCAAGGAGGGACAGGGGTGCACACTGAAGCTTTCTTT.

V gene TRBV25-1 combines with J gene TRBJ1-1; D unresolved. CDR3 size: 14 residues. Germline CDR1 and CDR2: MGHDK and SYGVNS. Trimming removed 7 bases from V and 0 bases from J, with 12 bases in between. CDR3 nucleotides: TGTGCCAGCACTACGGGCACAATGAACACTGAAGCTTTCTTT. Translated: CASTTGTMNTEAFF.